These 17 T cell receptor beta chains originate from one sample sequenced in a study of spatial heterogeneity in lung cancer. TCRdb analysed the 5' RACE reads with MiXCR anew, one entry per CDR3 protein. The repertoire holds roughly 2,700 distinct CDR3 sequences, with 15% to 20% as singletons. Indicated time point: sample taken at primary tumor resection. This material consisted of normal lung tissue next to the tumor, taken at surgery. These receptors all come from a male donor with early-stage non-small cell lung cancer.

Judged by abundance, this clonotype is medium-sized (0.01 to 0.1%). CDR3 in amino acids: CASSFTGETQYF. The DNA for the CDR3 is TGTGCCAGCAGCTTTACGGGGGAGACCCAGTACTTC. The gene calls are TRBV7-2 and TRBJ2-5; D perhaps matches TRBD2 (5 bases). Trimming took 3 bases from V and 5 from J, leaving 7 bases between them. Germline lookup yields CDR1 SGHTA and CDR2 FQGNSA. The CDR3 is 12 residues long.

This clonotype is judged medium-sized (0.01 to 0.1%). The rearrangement uses TRBV20-1 and TRBJ2-5, with 8 bases identical to TRBD1. This CDR3 has 14 amino acids. The trim removed 6 bases at V and 5 bases at J, leaving 11 bases unmatched. Germline V gives CDR1 DFQATT, CDR2 SNEGSKA (reference sequence). In DNA, the CDR3 is TGCAGTGCAACCCCCGACAGGGGAAGCGAGACCCAGTACTTC. Translating it yields CSATPDRGSETQYF.

By proportion, this clonotype is medium-sized. The chain uses TRBV6-9 and TRBJ2-3; 8 nucleotides align to TRBD2. V shed 4 bases, J shed 5 bases, and the junction held 8 bases outside the gene matches. There are 15 residues in the CDR3. The germline CDR1 and CDR2 sequences are MNHGY and SVAAGI. Written as DNA, the CDR3 is TGTGCCAGCAGTTCACCTCCGGGGGGGCAAGATACGCAGTATTTT. It specifies CASSSPPGGQDTQYF.

By share of the sample, this clonotype is medium-sized. The genes are TRBV28 and TRBJ1-5; a weak D match, TRBD1 (6 bases). Trimming removed 5 bases from V and 0 bases from J, with 11 bases in between. This CDR3 has 15 amino acids. Looked up from germline, CDR1 is MDHEN and CDR2 is SYDVKM. The CDR3 loop is CASSGDTDSNQPQHF. CDR3 nucleotides: TGTGCCAGCAGTGGGGACACCGATAGCAATCAGCCCCAGCATTTT.

In this sample, this clonotype is medium-sized. The V and J genes are TRBV20-1 and TRBJ2-5; TRBD2 matches 8 bases. Germline V gene sequence: CDR1 DFQATT, CDR2 SNEGSKA (reference sequence). With V trimmed by 6 bases and J by 2 bases, 8 bases remained unmatched. The CDR3 length is 14 residues. The CDR3 sequence is CSARAGGGQETQYF. As DNA, the CDR3 is TGCAGTGCGAGGGCGGGGGGAGGTCAAGAGACCCAGTACTTC.

Only a few counts were recorded for this clonotype. The chain uses TRBV18 and TRBJ1-1; D is undetermined. The CDR3 has 12 residues. Germline loops: CDR1 KGHSH, CDR2 LQKENI. Trimming removed 3 bases at V and 1 base at J, with 3 bases between. In nucleotides, the CDR3 is TGTGCCAGCTCACCGACGAACACTGAAGCTTTCTTT. It translates to CASSPTNTEAFF.

This clonotype is labeled large (0.1 to 1%). The chain couples TRBV18 to TRBJ1-6; D remains ambiguous. The CDR3 contains 14 residues. The V gene's germline CDR1 is KGHSH and CDR2 LQKENI. V was clipped by 4 bases and J by 6 bases, with 10 bases between them. Written as DNA, the CDR3 is TGTGCCAGCTCACGCACAGACCGTAATTCACCCCTCCACTTT. This encodes CASSRTDRNSPLHF.

This chain joins TRBV29-1 and TRBJ1-1, with no clear D. V lost 4 bases and J lost 1, with 10 bases in between. CDR1 SQVTM and CDR2 ANQGSEA come from the germline V gene. There are 13 residues in the CDR3. The CDR3 is CSVGSGENTEAFF. CDR3 DNA: TGCAGCGTTGGAAGTGGCGAGAACACTGAAGCTTTCTTT.

In this sample, this clonotype is medium-sized. The CDR3 reads CASSRELENEQFF. The CDR3 region has the DNA TGCGCCAGCAGCCGCGAACTAGAGAATGAGCAGTTCTTC. The genes are TRBV4-1 and TRBJ2-1, with a tentative D call TRBD2 (5 bases). V lost 4 bases and J 7 bases, leaving 11 bases between the germline ends. The CDR3 has 13 amino acids. CDR1 and CDR2 (germline): MGHRA, YSYEKL.

The genes are TRBV20-1 and TRBJ1-1; D is unresolved. The CDR3 is made up of 11 amino acids. Trimming took off 1 base at V and 7 bases at J, with 7 bases between the two ends. Germline V gene data show CDR1 as DFQATT and CDR2 as SNEGSKA (reference sequence). CDR3 residues: CSARGGFEAFF. The CDR3 DNA follows: TGCAGTGCTAGAGGAGGATTTGAAGCTTTCTTT.

The genes are TRBV19 and TRBJ2-2, with 7 bases lining up with TRBD1. The CDR3 has 13 amino acids. CDR1 and CDR2 from the germline V gene are LNHDA and SQIVND (reference sequence). CDR3 residues: CDAQGSNTGELFF. CDR3 DNA sequence: TGTGACGCACAGGGGTCCAACACCGGGGAGCTGTTTTTT.

This clonotype is classed as large. The chain employs TRBV6-5 and TRBJ2-7; 10 positions agree with TRBD1. Germline CDR1 MNHEY, CDR2 SVGAGI. The V gene end was trimmed by 7 bases and the J gene end by 3 bases; junction bases not matched to a gene: 6. This CDR3 comprises 14 residues. DNA of the CDR3: TGTGCCAGCACTGCCGGGACAGGGGTCTACGAGCAGTACTTC. Encoded protein: CASTAGTGVYEQYF.

In this sample, this clonotype is medium-sized. The rearrangement links TRBV7-8 to TRBJ1-5; possible D gene TRBD1, 5 bases. Germline assignment: CDR1 SGHVS and CDR2 FQNEAQ. Trimming pared 5 bases from V and 2 bases from J, leaving 10 bases between. This CDR3 contains 14 residues. The CDR3 is CASSTGGGNQPQHF. The CDR3 DNA sequence: TGTGCCAGCAGCACAGGCGGGGGCAATCAGCCCCAGCATTTT.

Details on this clonotype: A much larger clone is a single base away; this may be a read error. The chain has TRBV10-3 and TRBJ2-7; D uncertain. CDR1 and CDR2 (germline): ENHRY, SYGVKD. The CDR3 runs 14 residues. The CDR3 DNA follows: TGTACCATCAGTGAGGACCATCACACCTACGAGCAGTACTTC. It is translated as CTISEDHHTYEQYF.

Relative to its sample, this clonotype is medium-sized. The chain couples TRBV20-1 to TRBJ2-3, with TRBD2 identical over 15 bases. This CDR3 has 18 amino acids. With 3 bases clipped from V and 3 bases from J, the junction kept 10 bases outside the gene matches. From germline, CDR1 is DFQATT and CDR2 SNEGSKA (reference sequence). CDR3 in DNA: TGCAGTGCTAGCGGACTAGCGGGGGGGACCTTCCTGACAGATACGCAGTATTTT. Encoded protein: CSASGLAGGTFLTDTQYF.

CDR3 bases: TGCAGCGTCTTCGGGAGCACTGAAGCTTTCTTT. The encoded protein is CSVFGSTEAFF. The J gene is TRBJ1-1, the V gene TRBV29-1; D remains unclear. Germline V gene lookup returns CDR1 SQVTM and CDR2 ANQGSEA. The CDR3 is 11 amino acids. V lost 6 bases and J lost 4, with 9 bases in between.

This clonotype showed up just once. A much larger clone is a single base away; this may be a read error. The chain couples TRBV7-8 to TRBJ1-2; D is uncertain. CDR1 is SGHVS and CDR2 is FQNEAQ in the germline V gene. This CDR3 spans 12 amino acids. The CDR3 DNA sequence: TGTGCCAGCAGCTTAGGGCCTGGAGGCTGCACCTTC. It yields the protein CASSLGPGGCTF. The variable domain in full, with the rest retrieved from reference TRBV7-8 and TRBJ1-2, is GAGVSQSPRYKVAKRGQDVALRCDPISGHVSLFWYQQALGQGPEFLTYFQNEAQLDKSGLPSDRFFAERPEGSVSTLKIQRTQQEDSAVYLCASSLGPGGCTFGSGTRLTVV.